This T cell receptor beta chain was documented in a study of T cell changes during pregnancy in multiple sclerosis. Germline-derived CDR1 and CDR2 are SEHNR and FQNEAQ (reference sequence). V shed 3 bases and J 8 bases; nucleotides not matched to a gene: 6. The CDR3 is made up of 13 amino acids. Produced via immunoSEQ multiplex PCR; TCRdb's table is partial and in-frame only. The top ten hold roughly 1.5% of the sample, which has 65,000 to 85,000 clones, roughly 93% seen once. The material was peripheral blood, obtained in the third trimester of pregnancy. The source is a female donor with multiple sclerosis, enrolled in a pregnancy study. V gene TRBV7-9 combines with J gene TRBJ1-2, with 7 bases identical to TRBD1. CDR3 in DNA: TGTGCCAGCAGCTTTGAGGGGGCGCGGGGCTACACCTTC. Translating gives CASSFEGARGYTF.